Listed below are T cell receptor beta chains from one sample, sequenced in a study of blood T cell repertoires in COVID-19. Only in-frame clones appear in the TCRdb table, and some are missing; sequencing was by immunoSEQ multiplex PCR. Of fewer than 250,000 clones in the sample, roughly four fifths were seen once. Input material: peripheral blood. These TCRs come from a woman between 40 and 55 years old with acute or convalescent COVID-19. Both conserved end residues are part of each CDR3. D genes are given only for firm matches. The size of a clone is reported for some rows only, either as once, few or many, or as a class for expanded clones.

V gene	J gene	clone size	D gene	CDR3 DNA	CDR3 protein
TRBV11-2	TRBJ2-7	.	.	TGTGCCAGCAGCTTAAGGCGGGGTGAGAACGAGCAGTACTTC	CASSLRRGENEQYF
TRBV2	TRBJ1-1	.	.	TGTGCCAGCAGCCCCCCAGGCTCCAACACTGAAGCTTTCTTT	CASSPPGSNTEAFF
TRBV18	TRBJ2-7	.	.	TGTGCCAGCTCACCGGAGGAGCTTTACGAGCAGTACTTC	CASSPEELYEQYF
TRBV24-1	TRBJ2-3	.	TRBD2	TGTGCCACCAGCCCTAGCGGGGGAGAAAGAGATACGCAGTATTTT	CATSPSGGERDTQYF
TRBV9	TRBJ2-7	.	TRBD1	TGTGCCAGCAGCGTGGGACAGGGTATGGAAGACTACGAGCAGTACTTC	CASSVGQGMEDYEQYF
TRBV19	TRBJ1-4	.	.	TGTGCCAGTAACACAGGACAGCCAGCTAATGAAAAACTGTTTTTT	CASNTGQPANEKLFF
TRBV7-2	TRBJ2-2	few	TRBD2	TGTGCCAGCAGTGGGACTAGGTCGAACACCGGGGAGCTGTTTTTT	CASSGTRSNTGELFF
TRBV6-4	TRBJ2-5	.	TRBD2	TGTGCCAGCAGTGAGCGGGAGGGGAAGACCCAGTACTTC	CASSEREGKTQYF
TRBV18	TRBJ1-2	.	TRBD1	TGTGCCAGCTCACCCGACAGGGGGTATGGCTACACCTTC	CASSPDRGYGYTF
TRBV19	TRBJ1-1	.	.	TGTGCCGTAGCCCCTACAGGGAACACTGAAGCTTTCTTT	CAVAPTGNTEAFF